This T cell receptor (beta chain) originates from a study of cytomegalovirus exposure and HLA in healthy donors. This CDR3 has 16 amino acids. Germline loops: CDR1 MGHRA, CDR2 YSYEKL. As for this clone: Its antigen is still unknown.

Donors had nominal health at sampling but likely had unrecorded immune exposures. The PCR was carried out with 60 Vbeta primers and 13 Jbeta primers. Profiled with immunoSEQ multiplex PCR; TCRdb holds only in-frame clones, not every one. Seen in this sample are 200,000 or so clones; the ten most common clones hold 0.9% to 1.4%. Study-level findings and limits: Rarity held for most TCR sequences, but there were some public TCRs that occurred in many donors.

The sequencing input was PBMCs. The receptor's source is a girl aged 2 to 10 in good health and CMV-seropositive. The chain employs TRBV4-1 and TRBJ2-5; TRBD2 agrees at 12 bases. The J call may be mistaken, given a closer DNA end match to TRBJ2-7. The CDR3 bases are TGCGCCAGCAGCCAACCGACTAGCGGGAGACCCTACGAGCAGTACTTC. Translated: CASSQPTSGRPYEQYF.